The T cell receptor (beta chain) described here comes from a study of post-analysis software for immune sequencing data (dated by TCRdb to between 2015 and 2016). Background for the entire study: The recorded disease courses included relapsing-remitting, secondary progressive and progressive-relapsing multiple sclerosis, and some patients had no subtype annotation. The multiple sclerosis patient repertoires were compared with about a dozen previously published healthy control repertoires from donors aged roughly 6 to 25 years. A subset of samples was prepared in parallel using single-end sample barcoding, then pooled and co-amplified after Illumina adapter ligation.

On the study overall, not on this receptor specifically: The multiple sclerosis patient group was slightly younger than the control group. Significantly higher frequencies in patients than in controls were found for roughly 5 TRBV segments, including TRBV5-6, TRBV5-1 and TRBV20-1. When samples were clustered directly using the F measure, samples prepared in the same batch co-clustered strongly, which prompted a batch-effect correction. Normalized Chao1 diversity was significantly lower in multiple sclerosis patients than controls, suggesting substantial peripheral T-cell clonal expansion.

To demonstrate the VDJtools post-analysis software, TCR beta repertoires were profiled from the peripheral blood of 13 young patients with multiple sclerosis. The patients with multiple sclerosis were children and adolescents between roughly 6 and 17 years of age. To prepare the library, PCR was applied. Instrument used: Illumina HiSeq 2500. To reduce PCR and sequencing biases, unique molecular identifiers were built into the TCR beta cDNA libraries. Some 500,000 cDNA molecules were obtained per 1 to 10 million input T cells, so each molecule approximated one T cell. The patient libraries were prepared and sequenced using the same protocol as the earlier healthy control dataset. Within a given batch, samples were prepared together, multiplexed and sequenced on the same HiSeq lane. The authors processed their data as follows. MIGEC handled the raw barcoded reads, throwing out single-read molecular identifier groups before consensus assembly and CDR3 extraction. VDJtools was used for post-analysis of the clonotype tables, with diversity normalized by down-sampling every dataset to the smallest sample size. In repertoire overlap clustering, CDR3 amino acid sequences, but not nucleotide sequences, were matched to correct batch-related cross-sample contamination. Clones were called with MiXCR by TCRdb after fastp trimmed the public reads at Q25, and only in-frame beta chains were retained. Identical CDR3 protein sequences are pooled into one entry, listed with their most common genes and DNA. These V and J calls originate from TCRdb's pipeline instead of the authors' own analysis. The sample data list about half a million distinct CDR3 sequences, and 34% of these were observed just once. 5% to 6% of the sample is taken by the ten largest.

Based on the germline V gene, the CDR1 and CDR2 sequences are MGHRA and YSYEKL. Counted from cysteine to phenylalanine, this CDR3 has 17 amino acids. The DNA shown is the 51-base CDR3, in frame from base 1. Relative to germline, V is 3 bases shorter and J is 0 bases shorter, with 15 bases between their ends. With respect to this clonotype: This receptor's antigen is unknown. No qualities accompany the bases; no much larger clone lies one base away.

The sequence links TRBV4-1 to TRBJ2-4; a tentative D match to TRBD2 spans 6 bases. The sequence was collected from a girl between 2 and 17 years old with multiple sclerosis. Sample: blood. The sequence in DNA is TGCGCCAGCAGCCACCCAGGCCGGGAGATAGCCAAAAACATTCAGTACTTC. Translation gives CASSHPGREIAKNIQYF.